The present entry profiles one TCR beta chain with its context. Its antigen remains unknown. The sample comes from a study of T cell repertoires in cytomegalovirus infection. Study-level background: TCR beta signatures that were public indicated CMV infection and matching HLA type.

One entry per CDR3 protein results from TCRdb running MiXCR on the reads. The profile shows some 940,000 distinct CDR3 sequences, about a third of them singletons. Trimming pared 3 bases from V and 0 bases from J, leaving 9 bases between. The CDR3 length is 14 residues. This sequence originates from a human donor in good health (CMV status not recorded). Some clones in this sample may be carry-over from other donors' samples. The chain is built from TRBV12-3 or TRBV12-4 and TRBJ2-7; D might be TRBD2 (5 bases). The starting material was cultured CD8+ T cells from PBMCs, obtained from culture after CMV antigen stimulation. This CDR3 is CASSFVEGSYEQYF. The DNA for the CDR3 is TGTGCCAGCAGTTTCGTAGAGGGCTCCTACGAGCAGTACTTC.